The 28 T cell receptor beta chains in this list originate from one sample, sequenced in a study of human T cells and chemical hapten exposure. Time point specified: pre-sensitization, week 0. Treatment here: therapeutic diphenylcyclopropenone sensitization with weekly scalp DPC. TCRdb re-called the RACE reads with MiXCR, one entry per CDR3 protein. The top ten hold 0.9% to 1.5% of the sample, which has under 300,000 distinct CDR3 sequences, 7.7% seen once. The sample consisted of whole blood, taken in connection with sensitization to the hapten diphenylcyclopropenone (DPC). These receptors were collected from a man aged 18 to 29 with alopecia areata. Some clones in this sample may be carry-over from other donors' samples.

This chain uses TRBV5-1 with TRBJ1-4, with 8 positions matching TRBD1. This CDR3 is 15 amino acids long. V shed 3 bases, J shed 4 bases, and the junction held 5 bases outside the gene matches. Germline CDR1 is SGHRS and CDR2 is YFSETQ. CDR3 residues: CASSSDRGFNEKLFF. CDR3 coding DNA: TGCGCCAGCAGCTCAGACAGGGGATTTAATGAAAAACTGTTTTTT.

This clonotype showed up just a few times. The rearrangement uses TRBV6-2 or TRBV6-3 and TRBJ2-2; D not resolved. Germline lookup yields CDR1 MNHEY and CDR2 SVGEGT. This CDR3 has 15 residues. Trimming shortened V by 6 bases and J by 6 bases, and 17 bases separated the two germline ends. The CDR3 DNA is TGTGCCAGCAGCCCTTTCTTGGTGGGATCCGGGGAGCTGTTTTTT. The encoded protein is CASSPFLVGSGELFF.

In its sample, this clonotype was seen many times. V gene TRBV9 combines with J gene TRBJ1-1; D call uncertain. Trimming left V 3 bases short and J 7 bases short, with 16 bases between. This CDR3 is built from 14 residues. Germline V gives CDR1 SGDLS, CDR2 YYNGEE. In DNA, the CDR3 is TGTGCCAGCAGCGCGGACCCTGTCCGGGGTGAAGCTTTCTTT. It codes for CASSADPVRGEAFF.

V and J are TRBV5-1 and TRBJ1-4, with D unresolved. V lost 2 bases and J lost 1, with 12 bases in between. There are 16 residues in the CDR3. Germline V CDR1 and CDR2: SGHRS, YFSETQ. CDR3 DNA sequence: TGCGCCAGCAGCTTTGCCCGGGGTGGAACTAATGAAAAACTGTTTTTT. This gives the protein CASSFARGGTNEKLFF.

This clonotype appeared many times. The CDR3 spells CASSQEFTLWGRDTEAFF. DNA of the CDR3: TGCGCCAGCAGCCAAGAGTTCACCCTCTGGGGCAGGGACACTGAAGCTTTCTTT. The chain recombines TRBV4-3 with TRBJ1-1, with a possible D match to TRBD1 (5 bases). Trimming removed 0 bases from V and 3 bases from J, with 20 bases in between. CDR1 is LGHNA and CDR2 is YSLEER in the germline V gene. The length of the CDR3 is 18 residues.

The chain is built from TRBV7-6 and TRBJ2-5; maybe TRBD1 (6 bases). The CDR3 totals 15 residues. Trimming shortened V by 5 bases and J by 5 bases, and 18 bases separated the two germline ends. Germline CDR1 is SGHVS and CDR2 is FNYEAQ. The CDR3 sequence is CASSPSRGFEETQYF. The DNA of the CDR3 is TGTGCCAGCAGCCCGTCCAGGGGTTTCGAGGAGACCCAGTACTTC.

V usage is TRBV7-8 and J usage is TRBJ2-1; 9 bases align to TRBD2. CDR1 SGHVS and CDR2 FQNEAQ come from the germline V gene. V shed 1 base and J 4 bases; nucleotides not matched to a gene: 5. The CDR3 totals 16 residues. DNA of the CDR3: TGTGCCAGCAGCTTAGGTCTAGCGGGATTTTACAATGAGCAGTTCTTC. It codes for CASSLGLAGFYNEQFF.

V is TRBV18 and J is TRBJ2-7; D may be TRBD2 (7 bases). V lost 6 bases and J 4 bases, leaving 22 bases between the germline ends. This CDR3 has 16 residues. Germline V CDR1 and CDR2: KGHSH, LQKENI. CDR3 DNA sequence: TGTGCCAGCTCCCCCACCGGGGGGCTTGAGCGGTACGAGCAGTACTTC. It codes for CASSPTGGLERYEQYF.

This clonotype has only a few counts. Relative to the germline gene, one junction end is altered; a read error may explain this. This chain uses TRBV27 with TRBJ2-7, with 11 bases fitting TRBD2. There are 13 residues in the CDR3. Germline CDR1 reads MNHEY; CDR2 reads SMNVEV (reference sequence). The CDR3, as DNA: TGTGCCAGCAGTTTGACGGAGGGACTAGCGGAACTTTTC. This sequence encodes CASSLTEGLAELF.

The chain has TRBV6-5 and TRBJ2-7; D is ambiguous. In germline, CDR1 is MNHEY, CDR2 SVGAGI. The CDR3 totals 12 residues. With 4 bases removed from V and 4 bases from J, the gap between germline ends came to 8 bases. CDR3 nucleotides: TGTGCCAGCAGTTTCTATGGATACGAGCAGTACTTC. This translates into CASSFYGYEQYF.

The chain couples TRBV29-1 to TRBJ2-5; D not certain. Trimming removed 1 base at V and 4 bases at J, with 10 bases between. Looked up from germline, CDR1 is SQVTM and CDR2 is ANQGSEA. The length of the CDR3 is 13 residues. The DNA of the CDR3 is TGCAGCGTTGAAGCGGTCCTGCGAGAGACCCAGTACTTC. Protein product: CSVEAVLRETQYF.

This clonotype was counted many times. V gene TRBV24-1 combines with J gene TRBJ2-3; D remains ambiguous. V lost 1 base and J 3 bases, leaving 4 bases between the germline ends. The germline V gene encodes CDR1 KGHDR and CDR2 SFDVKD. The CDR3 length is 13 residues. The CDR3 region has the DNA TGTGCCACCAGTGATTTATTTACAGATACGCAGTATTTT. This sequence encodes CATSDLFTDTQYF.

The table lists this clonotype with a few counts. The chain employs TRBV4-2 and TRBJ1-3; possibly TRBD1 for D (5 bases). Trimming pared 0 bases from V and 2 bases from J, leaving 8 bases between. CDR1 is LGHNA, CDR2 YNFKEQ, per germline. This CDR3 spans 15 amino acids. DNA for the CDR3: TGTGCCAGCAGCCAAGATTGGGGGACTGGAAACACCATATATTTT. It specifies CASSQDWGTGNTIYF.

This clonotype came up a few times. This CDR3 reads CASSVEAAYEQYF. The CDR3 DNA sequence: TGTGCCAGCAGCGTAGAGGCTGCCTACGAGCAGTACTTC. The chain is built from TRBV9 and TRBJ2-7; D call uncertain. Germline loops: CDR1 SGDLS, CDR2 YYNGEE. The CDR3 is made up of 13 amino acids. Trimming stripped 0 bases from V and 2 bases from J, with 6 bases between.

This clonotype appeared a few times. The CDR3 nucleotides are TGTGCCAGCCTGATGGGGGAGAGGAATGAGCAGTTCTTC. Encoded protein: CASLMGERNEQFF. V usage is TRBV12-3 or TRBV12-4 and J usage is TRBJ2-1, with D perhaps TRBD1 or TRBD2 (5 bases each). Trimming took 8 bases from V and 7 from J, leaving 15 bases between them. This CDR3 region has 13 residues.

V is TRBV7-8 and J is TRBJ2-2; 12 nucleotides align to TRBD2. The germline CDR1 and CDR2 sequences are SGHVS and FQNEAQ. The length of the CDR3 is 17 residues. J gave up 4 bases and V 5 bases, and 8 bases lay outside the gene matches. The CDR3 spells CASSPQLAGGLTGELFF. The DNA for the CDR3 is TGTGCCAGCAGCCCTCAGCTAGCGGGGGGGCTCACCGGGGAGCTGTTTTTT.

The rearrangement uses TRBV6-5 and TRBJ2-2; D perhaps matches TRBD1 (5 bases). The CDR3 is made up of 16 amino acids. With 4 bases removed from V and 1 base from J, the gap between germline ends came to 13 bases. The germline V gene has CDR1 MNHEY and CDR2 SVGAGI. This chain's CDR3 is CASSFFDRRNTGELFF. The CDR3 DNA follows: TGTGCCAGCAGTTTCTTCGACAGACGGAACACCGGGGAGCTGTTTTTT.

The CDR3 here is CASSLARSGYTF. As DNA, the CDR3 is TGTGCCAGCAGCTTAGCGCGGTCCGGCTACACCTTC. The rearrangement uses TRBV7-2 and TRBJ1-2, with unresolved D. CDR3 size: 12 residues. Looked up from germline, CDR1 is SGHTA and CDR2 is FQGNSA. With 0 bases removed from V and 8 bases from J, the gap between germline ends came to 7 bases.

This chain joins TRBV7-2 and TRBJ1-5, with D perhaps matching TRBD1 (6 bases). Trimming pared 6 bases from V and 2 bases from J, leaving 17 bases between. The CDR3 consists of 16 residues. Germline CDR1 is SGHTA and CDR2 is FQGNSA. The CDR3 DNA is TGTGCCAGCAGGGCGGAGGGGGGAGCTGGCAATCAGCCCCAGCATTTT. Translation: CASRAEGGAGNQPQHF.

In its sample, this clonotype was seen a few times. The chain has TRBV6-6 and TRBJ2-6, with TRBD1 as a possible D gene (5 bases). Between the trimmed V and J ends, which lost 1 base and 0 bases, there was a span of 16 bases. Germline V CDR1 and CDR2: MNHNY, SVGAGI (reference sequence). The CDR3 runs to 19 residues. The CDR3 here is CASSYLLRRQISGANVLTF. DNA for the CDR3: TGTGCCAGCAGTTACTTACTGCGGCGACAGATCTCTGGGGCCAACGTCCTGACTTTC.

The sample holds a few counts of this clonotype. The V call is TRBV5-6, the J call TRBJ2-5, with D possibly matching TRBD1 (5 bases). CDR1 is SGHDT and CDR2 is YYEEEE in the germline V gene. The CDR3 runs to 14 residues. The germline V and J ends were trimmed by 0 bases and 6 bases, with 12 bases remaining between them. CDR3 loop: CASSLVAGRQTQYF. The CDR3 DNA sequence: TGTGCCAGCAGCTTGGTCGCAGGGCGGCAGACCCAGTACTTC. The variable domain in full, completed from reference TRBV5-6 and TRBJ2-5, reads DAGVTQSPTHLIKTRGQQVTLRCSPKSGHDTVSWYQQALGQGPQFIFQYYEEEERQRGNFPDRFSGHQFPNYSSELNVNALLLGDSALYLCASSLVAGRQTQYFGPGTRLLVL.

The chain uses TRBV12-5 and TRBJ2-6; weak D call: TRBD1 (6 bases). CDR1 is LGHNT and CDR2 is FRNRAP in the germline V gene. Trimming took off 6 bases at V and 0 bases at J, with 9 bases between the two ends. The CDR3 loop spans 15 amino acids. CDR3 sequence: CASGTGYSGANVLTF. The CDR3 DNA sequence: TGTGCTAGTGGCACAGGGTACTCTGGGGCCAACGTCCTGACTTTC.

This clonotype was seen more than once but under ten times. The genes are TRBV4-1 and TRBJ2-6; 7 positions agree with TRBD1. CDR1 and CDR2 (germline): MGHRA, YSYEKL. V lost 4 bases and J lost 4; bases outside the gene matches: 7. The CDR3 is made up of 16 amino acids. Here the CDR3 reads CASSPRQGAGANVLTF. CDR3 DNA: TGCGCCAGCAGCCCGAGACAGGGTGCCGGGGCCAACGTCCTGACTTTC.

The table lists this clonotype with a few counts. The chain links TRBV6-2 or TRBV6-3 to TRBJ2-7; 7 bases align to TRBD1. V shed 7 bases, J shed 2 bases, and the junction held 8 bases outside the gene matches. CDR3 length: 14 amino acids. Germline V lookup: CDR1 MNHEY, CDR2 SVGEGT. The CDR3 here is CASNPRDRAYEQYF. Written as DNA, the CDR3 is TGTGCCAGCAACCCCCGGGACAGAGCCTACGAGCAGTACTTC.

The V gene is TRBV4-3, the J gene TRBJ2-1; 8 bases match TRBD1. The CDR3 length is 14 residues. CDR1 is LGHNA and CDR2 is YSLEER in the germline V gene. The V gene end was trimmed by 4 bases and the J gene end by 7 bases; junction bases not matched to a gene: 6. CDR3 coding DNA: TGCGCCAGCAGCCCCAGGGGGCCCTTAAATGAGCAGTTCTTC. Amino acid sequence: CASSPRGPLNEQFF.

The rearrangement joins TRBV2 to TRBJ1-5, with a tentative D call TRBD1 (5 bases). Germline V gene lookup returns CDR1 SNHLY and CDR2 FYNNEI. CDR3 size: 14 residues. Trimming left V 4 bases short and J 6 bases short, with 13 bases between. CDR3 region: CASSGSQGAQPQHF. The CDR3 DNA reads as TGTGCCAGCAGTGGTTCCCAGGGAGCTCAGCCCCAGCATTTT. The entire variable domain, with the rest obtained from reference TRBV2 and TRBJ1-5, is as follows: EPEVTQTPSHQVTQMGQEVILRCVPISNHLYFYWYRQILGQKVEFLVSFYNNEISEKSEIFDDQFSVERPDGSNFTLKIRSTKLEDSAMYFCASSGSQGAQPQHFGDGTRLSIL.

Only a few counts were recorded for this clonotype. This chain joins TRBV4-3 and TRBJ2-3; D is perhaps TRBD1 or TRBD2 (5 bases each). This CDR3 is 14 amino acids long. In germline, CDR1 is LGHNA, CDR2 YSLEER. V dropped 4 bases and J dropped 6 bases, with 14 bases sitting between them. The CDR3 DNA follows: TGCGCCAGCAGCCCCCGGGGCCCTGGGGATACGCAGTATTTT. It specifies CASSPRGPGDTQYF.

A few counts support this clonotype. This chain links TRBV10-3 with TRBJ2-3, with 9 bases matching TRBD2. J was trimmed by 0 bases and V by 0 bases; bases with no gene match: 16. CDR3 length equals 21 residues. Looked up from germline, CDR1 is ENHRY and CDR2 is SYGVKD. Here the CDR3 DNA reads TGTGCCATCAGTGAGTCGAAGGTTCTAGCGGGGCCGAGATCAAGCACAGATACGCAGTATTTT. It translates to CAISESKVLAGPRSSTDTQYF.